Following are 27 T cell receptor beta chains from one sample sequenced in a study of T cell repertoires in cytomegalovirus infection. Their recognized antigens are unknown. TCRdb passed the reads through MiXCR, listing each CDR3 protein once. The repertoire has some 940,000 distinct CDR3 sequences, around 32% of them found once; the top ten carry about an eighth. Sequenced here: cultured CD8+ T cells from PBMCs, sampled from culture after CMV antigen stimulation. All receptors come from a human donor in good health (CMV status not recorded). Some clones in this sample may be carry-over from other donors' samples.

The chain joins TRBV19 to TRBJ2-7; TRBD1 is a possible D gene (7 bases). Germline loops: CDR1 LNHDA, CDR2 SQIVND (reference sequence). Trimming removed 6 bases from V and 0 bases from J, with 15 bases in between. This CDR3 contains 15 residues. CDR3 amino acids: CASRWRDSSSYEQYF. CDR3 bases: TGTGCCAGTAGATGGAGGGACAGCAGCTCCTACGAGCAGTACTTC. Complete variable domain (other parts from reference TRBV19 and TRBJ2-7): DGGITQSPKYLFRKEGQNVTLSCEQNLNHDAMYWYRQDPGQGLRLIYYSQIVNDFQKGDIAEGYSVSREKKESFPLTVTSAQKNPTAFYLCASRWRDSSSYEQYFGPGTRLTVT.

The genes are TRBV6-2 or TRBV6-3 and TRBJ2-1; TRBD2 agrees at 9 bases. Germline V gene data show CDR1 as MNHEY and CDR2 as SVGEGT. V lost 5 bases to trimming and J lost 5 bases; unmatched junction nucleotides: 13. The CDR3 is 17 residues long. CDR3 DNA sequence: TGTGCCAGCAGTACGGGGAGAGCGGGGGGAAGCCACAATGAGCAGTTCTTC. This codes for CASSTGRAGGSHNEQFF.

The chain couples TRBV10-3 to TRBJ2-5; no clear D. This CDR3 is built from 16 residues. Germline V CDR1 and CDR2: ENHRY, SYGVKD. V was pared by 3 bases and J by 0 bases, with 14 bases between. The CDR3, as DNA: TGTGCCATCAGTGAAGGACCCCCGAAGTACCAAGAGACCCAGTACTTC. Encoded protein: CAISEGPPKYQETQYF.

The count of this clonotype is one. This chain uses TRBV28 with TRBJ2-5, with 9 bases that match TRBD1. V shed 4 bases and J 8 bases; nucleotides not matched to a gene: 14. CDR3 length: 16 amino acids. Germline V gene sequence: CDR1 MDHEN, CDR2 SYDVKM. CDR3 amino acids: CASSSRTGAGWGTQYF. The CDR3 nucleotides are TGTGCCAGCAGTTCCCGGACAGGGGCAGGTTGGGGAACCCAGTACTTC.

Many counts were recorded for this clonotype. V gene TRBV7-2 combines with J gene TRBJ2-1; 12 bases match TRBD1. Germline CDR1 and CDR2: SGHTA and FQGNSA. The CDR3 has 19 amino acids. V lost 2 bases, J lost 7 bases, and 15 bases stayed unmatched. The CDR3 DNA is TGTGCCAGCAGCTTACCCGAGAGGGACAGGGGGCACCACGGGAATGAGCAGTTCTTC. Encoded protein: CASSLPERDRGHHGNEQFF.

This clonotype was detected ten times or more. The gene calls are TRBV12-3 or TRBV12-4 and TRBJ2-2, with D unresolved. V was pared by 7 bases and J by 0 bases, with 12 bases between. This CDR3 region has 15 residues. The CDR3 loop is CASTEAGPNTGELFF. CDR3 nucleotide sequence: TGTGCCAGCACCGAGGCCGGACCGAACACCGGGGAGCTGTTTTTT.

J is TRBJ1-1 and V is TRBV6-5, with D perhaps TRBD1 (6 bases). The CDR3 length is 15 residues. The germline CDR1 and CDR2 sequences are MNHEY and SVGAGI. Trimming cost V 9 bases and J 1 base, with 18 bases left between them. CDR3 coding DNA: TGTGCCAGTGGCGTAGGACAGCTGGGGAACACTGAAGCTTTCTTT. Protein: CASGVGQLGNTEAFF.

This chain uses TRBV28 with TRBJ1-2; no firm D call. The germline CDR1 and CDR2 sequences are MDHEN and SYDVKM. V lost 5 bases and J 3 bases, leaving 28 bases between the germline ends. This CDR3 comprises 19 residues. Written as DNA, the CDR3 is TGTGCCAGCAGTCCCCTCGGAGGCTTCGGGGTCGTCAGAGACTATGGCTACACCTTC. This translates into CASSPLGGFGVVRDYGYTF.

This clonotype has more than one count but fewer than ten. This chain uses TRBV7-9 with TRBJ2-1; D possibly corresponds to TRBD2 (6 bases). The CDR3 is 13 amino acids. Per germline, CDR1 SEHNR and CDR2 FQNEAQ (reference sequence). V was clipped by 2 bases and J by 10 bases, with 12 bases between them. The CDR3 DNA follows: TGTGCCAGCAGCTTAAGGGGCGGGGAGGAGCAGTTCTTC. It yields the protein CASSLRGGEEQFF.

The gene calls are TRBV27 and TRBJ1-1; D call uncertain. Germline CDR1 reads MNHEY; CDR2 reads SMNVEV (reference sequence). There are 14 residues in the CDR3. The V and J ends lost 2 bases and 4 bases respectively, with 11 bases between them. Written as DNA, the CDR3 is TGTGCCAGCAGTTTAACCCAGCATGGCACTGAAGCTTTCTTT. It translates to CASSLTQHGTEAFF.

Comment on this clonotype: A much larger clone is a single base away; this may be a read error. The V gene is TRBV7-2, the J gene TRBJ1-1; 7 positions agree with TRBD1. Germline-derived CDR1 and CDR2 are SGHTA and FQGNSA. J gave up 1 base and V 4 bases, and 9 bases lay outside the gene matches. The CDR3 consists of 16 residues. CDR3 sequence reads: CASSSSGQTRNTEAFF. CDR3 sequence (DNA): TGTGCCAGCAGCTCGTCGGGACAGACGAGGAACACTGAAGCTTTCTTT. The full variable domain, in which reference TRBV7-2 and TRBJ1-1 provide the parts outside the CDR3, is GAGVSQSPSNKVTEKGKDVELRCDPISGHTALYWYRQSLGQGLEFLIYFQGNSAPDKSGLPSDRFSAERTGGSVSTLTIQRTQQEDSAVYLCASSSSGQTRNTEAFFGQGTRLTVV.

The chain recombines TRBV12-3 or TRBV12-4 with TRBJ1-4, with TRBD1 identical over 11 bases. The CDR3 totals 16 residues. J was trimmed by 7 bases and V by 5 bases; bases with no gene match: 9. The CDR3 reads CASSPEGQGGFEKLFF. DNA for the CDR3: TGTGCCAGCAGTCCCGAGGGACAGGGGGGTTTTGAAAAACTGTTTTTT.

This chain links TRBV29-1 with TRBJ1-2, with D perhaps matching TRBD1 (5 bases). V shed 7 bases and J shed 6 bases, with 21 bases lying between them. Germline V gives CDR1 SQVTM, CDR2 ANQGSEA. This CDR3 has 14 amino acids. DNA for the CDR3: TGCAGCGCCGGCACGTTAGGGACGAGAAATGGCTACACCTTC. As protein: CSAGTLGTRNGYTF. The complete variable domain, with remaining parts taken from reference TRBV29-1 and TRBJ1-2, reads SAVISQKPSRDICQRGTSLTIQCQVDSQVTMMFWYRQQPGQSLTLIATANQGSEATYESGFVIDKFPISRPNLTFSTLTVSNMSPEDSSIYLCSAGTLGTRNGYTFGSGTRLTVV.

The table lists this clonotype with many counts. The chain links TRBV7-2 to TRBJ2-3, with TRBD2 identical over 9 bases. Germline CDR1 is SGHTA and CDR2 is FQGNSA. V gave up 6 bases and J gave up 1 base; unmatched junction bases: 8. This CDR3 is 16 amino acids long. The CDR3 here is CASRSPRTSGTDTQYF. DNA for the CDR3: TGTGCCAGCAGATCGCCCCGGACTAGCGGCACAGATACGCAGTATTTT.

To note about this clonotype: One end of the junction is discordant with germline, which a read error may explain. CDR3 DNA: TGTACCAGCGAGGGAGGGGAGTATGGCTACACCTTC. Protein: CTSEGGEYGYTF. The rearrangement links TRBV12-3 or TRBV12-4 to TRBJ1-2, with TRBD1 as a possible D gene (5 bases). This CDR3 comprises 12 residues.

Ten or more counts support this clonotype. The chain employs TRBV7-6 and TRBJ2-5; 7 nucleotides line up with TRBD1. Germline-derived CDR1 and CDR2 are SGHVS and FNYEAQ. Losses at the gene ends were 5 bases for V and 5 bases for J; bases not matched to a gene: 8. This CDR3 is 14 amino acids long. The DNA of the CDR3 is TGTGCCAGCAGCACGGGACAGCGTCAGGAGACCCAGTACTTC. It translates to CASSTGQRQETQYF.

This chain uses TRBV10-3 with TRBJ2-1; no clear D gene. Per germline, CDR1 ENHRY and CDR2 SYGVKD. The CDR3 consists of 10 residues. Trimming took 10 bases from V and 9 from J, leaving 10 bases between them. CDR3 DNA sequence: TGTGCCACCTCAAAGGGTGAGCAGTTCTTC. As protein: CATSKGEQFF.

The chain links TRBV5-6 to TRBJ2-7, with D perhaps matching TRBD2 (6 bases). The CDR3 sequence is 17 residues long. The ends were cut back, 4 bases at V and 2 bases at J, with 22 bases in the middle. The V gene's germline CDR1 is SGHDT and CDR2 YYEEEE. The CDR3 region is CASSHRGIQVAAYEQYF. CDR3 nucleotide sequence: TGTGCCAGCAGCCACCGGGGGATACAGGTTGCCGCCTACGAGCAGTACTTC.

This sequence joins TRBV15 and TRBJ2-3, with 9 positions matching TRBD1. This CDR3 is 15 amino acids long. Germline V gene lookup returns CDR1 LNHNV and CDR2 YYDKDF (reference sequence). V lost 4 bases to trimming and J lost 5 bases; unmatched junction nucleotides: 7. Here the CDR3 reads CATSIRDRVIDTQYF. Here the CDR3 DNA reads TGTGCCACCAGCATCCGGGACAGGGTCATAGATACGCAGTATTTT.

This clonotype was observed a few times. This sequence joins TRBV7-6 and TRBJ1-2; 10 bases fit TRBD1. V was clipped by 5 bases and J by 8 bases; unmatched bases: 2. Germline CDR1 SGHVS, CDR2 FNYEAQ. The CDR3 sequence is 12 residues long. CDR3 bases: TGTGCCAGCAGCCAGGGACAGGGGGGCTACACCTTC. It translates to CASSQGQGGYTF.

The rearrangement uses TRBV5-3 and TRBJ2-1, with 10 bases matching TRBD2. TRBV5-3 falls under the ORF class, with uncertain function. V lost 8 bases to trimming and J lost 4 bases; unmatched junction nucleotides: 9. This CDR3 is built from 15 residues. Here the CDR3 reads CASNFTSGIYNEQFF. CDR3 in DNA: TGTGCCAGCAACTTCACTAGCGGGATTTACAATGAGCAGTTCTTC.

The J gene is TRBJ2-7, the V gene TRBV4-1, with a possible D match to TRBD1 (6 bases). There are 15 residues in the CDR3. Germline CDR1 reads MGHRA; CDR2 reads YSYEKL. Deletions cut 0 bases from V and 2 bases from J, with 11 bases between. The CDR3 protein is CASSQESTGTYEQYF. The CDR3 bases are TGCGCCAGCAGCCAAGAGTCGACAGGAACCTACGAGCAGTACTTC.

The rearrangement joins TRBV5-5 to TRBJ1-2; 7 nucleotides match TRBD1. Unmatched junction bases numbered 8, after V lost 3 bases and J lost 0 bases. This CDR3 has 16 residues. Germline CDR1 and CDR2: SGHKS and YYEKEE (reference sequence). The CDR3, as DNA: TGTGCCAGCAGCTGGGGACAGTACCATGCTAACTATGGCTACACCTTC. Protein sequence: CASSWGQYHANYGYTF.

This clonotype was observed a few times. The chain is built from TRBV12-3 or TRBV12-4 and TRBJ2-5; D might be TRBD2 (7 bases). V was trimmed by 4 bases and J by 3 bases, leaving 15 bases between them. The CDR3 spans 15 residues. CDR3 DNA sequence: TGTGCCAGCAGTTCAGGGGAGGGGCGTGAAGAGACCCAGTACTTC. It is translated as CASSSGEGREETQYF.

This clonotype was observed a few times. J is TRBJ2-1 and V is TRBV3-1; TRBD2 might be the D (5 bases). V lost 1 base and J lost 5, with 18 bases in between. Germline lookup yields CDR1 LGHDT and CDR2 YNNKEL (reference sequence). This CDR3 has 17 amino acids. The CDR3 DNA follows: TGTGCCAGCAGCCAAGGATGGAGAGGGAACCCAAACAATGAGCAGTTCTTC. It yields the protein CASSQGWRGNPNNEQFF.

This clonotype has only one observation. The CDR3 DNA reads as TGTGCCAGCAGTTACTCGAAGAAGGAGTTGAACACTGAAGCTTTCTTT. Encoded protein: CASSYSKKELNTEAFF. This chain connects TRBV6-6 to TRBJ1-1; D unresolved. The germline V gene has CDR1 MNHNY and CDR2 SVGAGI (reference sequence). The CDR3 is 16 amino acids. V gave up 0 bases and J gave up 0 bases, with 11 bases separating them.

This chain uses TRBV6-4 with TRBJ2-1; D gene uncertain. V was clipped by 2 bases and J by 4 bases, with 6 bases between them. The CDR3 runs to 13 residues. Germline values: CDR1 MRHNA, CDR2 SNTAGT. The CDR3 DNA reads TGTGCCAGCAGTGACGACCGGTACAATGAGCAGTTCTTC. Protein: CASSDDRYNEQFF.